The present entry profiles one TCR beta chain with its context. The CDR3 is 17 amino acids. V dropped 5 bases and J dropped 0 bases, with 16 bases sitting between them. Germline-derived CDR1 and CDR2 are SGHVS and FQNEAQ. This sample was included in a study of blood T cell repertoires in COVID-19. In the study overall: Samples came from the United States, Italy and Spain, spanning acute and convalescent COVID-19. PBMCs, B-cell-depleted T cells, or T cells provided the cDNA or gDNA that made up the material.

Only in-frame clones appear in the TCRdb table, and some are missing; sequencing was by immunoSEQ multiplex PCR. The sample gives 200,000 to 250,000 clones, around 90% of which show up once; 9.5% to 14% is in the top ten. The sample comprised PBMCs or T cells enriched from blood (not recorded which). The rearrangement links TRBV7-8 to TRBJ2-2; D perhaps matches TRBD2 (6 bases). This TCR was recovered from a man aged 30-40 years who had recovered from COVID-19. The CDR3 DNA follows: TGTGCCAGCAGCCCGCCGGGCGGGACTTCGAACACCGGGGAGCTGTTTTTT. Residues: CASSPPGGTSNTGELFF.